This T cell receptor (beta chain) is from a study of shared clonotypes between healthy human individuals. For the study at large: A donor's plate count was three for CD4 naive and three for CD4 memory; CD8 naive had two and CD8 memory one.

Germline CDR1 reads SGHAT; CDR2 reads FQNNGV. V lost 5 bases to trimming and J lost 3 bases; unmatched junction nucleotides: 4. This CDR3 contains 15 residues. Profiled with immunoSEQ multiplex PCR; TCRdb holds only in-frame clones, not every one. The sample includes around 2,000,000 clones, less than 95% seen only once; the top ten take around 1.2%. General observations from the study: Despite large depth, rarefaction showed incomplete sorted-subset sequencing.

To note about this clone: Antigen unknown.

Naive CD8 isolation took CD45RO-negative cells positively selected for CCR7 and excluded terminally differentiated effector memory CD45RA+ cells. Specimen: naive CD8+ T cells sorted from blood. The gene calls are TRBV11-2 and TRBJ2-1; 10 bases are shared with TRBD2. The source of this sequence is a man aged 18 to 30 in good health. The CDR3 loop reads CASSALAGNYNEQFF. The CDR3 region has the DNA TGTGCCAGCAGCGCACTAGCGGGGAACTACAATGAGCAGTTCTTC. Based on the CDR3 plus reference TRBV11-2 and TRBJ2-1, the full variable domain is EAGVAQSPRYKIIEKRQSVAFWCNPISGHATLYWYQQILGQGPKLLIQFQNNGVVDDSQLPKDRFSAERLKGVDSTLKIQPAKLEDSAVYLCASSALAGNYNEQFFGPGTRLTVL.